This T cell receptor beta chain was identified during a study of cytomegalovirus exposure and HLA in healthy donors. The overall study: The roughly 700 first-cohort repertoires shared a platform with the approximately 120 validation repertoires, as reported in a later analysis.

The V gene end was trimmed by 5 bases and the J gene end by 2 bases; junction bases not matched to a gene: 6. CDR1 MNHEY and CDR2 SMNVEV come from the germline V gene (reference sequence). This CDR3 is 14 amino acids long. Clones were read by immunoSEQ multiplex PCR, and TCRdb kept only the in-frame ones, dropping some. Of some 76,000 clones in the sample, roughly 95% were seen once. The chain has TRBV27 and TRBJ2-7; 7 bases are a match to TRBD2. The clonotype was recovered from a woman aged 18-29 years in good health and CMV-seropositive. The sample consisted of PBMCs. CDR3 loop: CASSPSGDPYEQYF. In DNA form, the CDR3 reads TGTGCCAGCAGTCCGAGCGGGGATCCCTACGAGCAGTACTTC.